This entry lists 29 T cell receptor beta chains sequenced from one sample in a study of CD8+CD57+ T cells in acquired aplastic anemia. In patients chosen for sequencing, flow cytometry had shown CD8+CD57+ cell expansion. Profiling that covered TCR beta VDJ and CDR3 relied on genomic DNA as its template. TCRdb re-derived calls from the reads in MiXCR, one entry per CDR3 protein. This table holds under 200,000 distinct CDR3 sequences, roughly 50% found once. Sequences were obtained from sorted CD4+, CD8+, or CD8+CD57+ T cells (not recorded which) from PBMCs. These receptors originate from a human donor with aplastic anemia.

In this sample, this clonotype turned up many times. This chain links TRBV11-2 with TRBJ2-3, with 7 positions matching TRBD1. CDR1 SGHAT and CDR2 FQNNGV come from the germline V gene. J was trimmed by 4 bases and V by 4 bases; bases with no gene match: 11. This CDR3 comprises 16 residues. The CDR3 DNA sequence: TGTGCCAGCAGCTCGAGCGGACAGGAGTGGGCAGATACGCAGTATTTT. Amino acids: CASSSSGQEWADTQYF.

This clonotype has just one count. The chain carries TRBV20-1 and TRBJ1-1; the match to TRBD1 covers 10 bases. With 5 bases clipped from V and 2 bases from J, the junction kept 5 bases outside the gene matches. The CDR3 length is 14 residues. CDR1 DFQATT and CDR2 SNEGSKA come from the germline V gene (reference sequence). CDR3 in DNA: TGCAGTGCTCCCCAGACAGGGGGCAACACTGAAGCTTTCTTT. Protein sequence: CSAPQTGGNTEAFF.

This clonotype was seen only a few times. The chain has TRBV5-5 and TRBJ2-7, with 9 bases aligning to TRBD1. This CDR3 comprises 16 residues. The germline gives CDR1 SGHKS, CDR2 YYEKEE (reference sequence). V shed 4 bases, J shed 6 bases, and the junction held 14 bases outside the gene matches. In DNA form, the CDR3 reads TGTGCCAGCAGCGTGCACCACAGGGGGCTTCTTGGCGAGCAGTACTTC. Amino acid sequence: CASSVHHRGLLGEQYF.

The genes are TRBV30 and TRBJ1-1; D not resolved. Germline CDR1 and CDR2: GTSNPN and SVGIG (reference sequence). The V end was cut by 2 bases, the J end by 1 base, with 8 bases between. CDR3 length: 13 amino acids. CDR3 amino acids: CAWSSYRNTEAFF. The CDR3 DNA follows: TGTGCCTGGAGTTCGTATCGGAACACTGAAGCTTTCTTT. Supplemented by reference TRBV30 and TRBJ1-1, the full variable domain reads SQTIHQWPATLVQPVGSPLSLECTVEGTSNPNLYWYRQAAGRGLQLLFYSVGIGQISSEVPQNLSASRPQDRQFILSSKKLLLSDSGFYLCAWSSYRNTEAFFGQGTRLTVV.

This clonotype was seen many times. V and J are TRBV11-1 and TRBJ2-3, with 10 bases fitting TRBD2. The CDR3 covers 16 residues. Germline CDR1 SGHAT, CDR2 FQDESV (reference sequence). V dropped 2 bases and J dropped 3; count of bases not matched to a gene: 5. CDR3 amino acids: CASSLLLAGRTDTQYF. CDR3 in DNA: TGTGCCAGCAGCTTATTACTAGCGGGGAGGACAGATACGCAGTATTTT.

This clonotype was recorded once. V is TRBV10-3 and J is TRBJ1-2; tentatively, D is TRBD1 (6 bases). V gave up 3 bases and J gave up 3 bases, with 14 bases separating them. Germline V lookup: CDR1 ENHRY, CDR2 SYGVKD. The CDR3 covers 15 residues. Here the CDR3 reads CAISERDGGHYGYTF. The CDR3 DNA follows: TGTGCCATCAGTGAACGAGATGGGGGCCACTATGGCTACACCTTC.

The table lists this clonotype with many counts. This sequence joins TRBV9 and TRBJ2-3; D is tentatively TRBD1 or TRBD2 (5 bases each). The germline gives CDR1 SGDLS, CDR2 YYNGEE. This CDR3 comprises 14 residues. V was trimmed by 4 bases and J by 2 bases, leaving 11 bases between them. The CDR3 DNA reads TGTGCCAGCAGCCTCCGGGGCTACACAGATACGCAGTATTTT. This gives the protein CASSLRGYTDTQYF.

The gene calls are TRBV9 and TRBJ2-2; 7 positions agree with TRBD2. Per germline, CDR1 SGDLS and CDR2 YYNGEE. V trimming: 5 bases; J trimming: 5 bases; junction bases outside the gene matches: 9. This CDR3 has 15 residues. This chain's CDR3 is CASRRESGVTGELFF. In nucleotides, the CDR3 is TGTGCCAGCAGGAGAGAGAGCGGGGTGACCGGGGAGCTGTTTTTT.

This clonotype was recorded many times. The chain employs TRBV7-2 and TRBJ1-2; 9 nucleotides agree with TRBD1. J was trimmed by 3 bases and V by 3 bases; bases with no gene match: 2. The CDR3 is 14 amino acids. The germline CDR1 and CDR2 sequences are SGHTA and FQGNSA. CDR3 DNA: TGTGCCAGCAGCTTCCGGGACAGGGACTATGGCTACACCTTC. Its translation: CASSFRDRDYGYTF.

The gene calls are TRBV10-2 and TRBJ2-3, with 9 bases lining up with TRBD2. Trimming took 8 bases from V and 5 from J; bases not matched to a gene: 2. Germline V gives CDR1 WSHSY, CDR2 SAAADI. This CDR3 is built from 12 residues. CDR3 sequence (DNA): TGCGCCAGCCGACTAGCGGTAGATACGCAGTATTTT. Its translation: CASRLAVDTQYF.

This rearrangement joins TRBV4-1 to TRBJ2-5, with 11 bases fitting TRBD1. This CDR3 contains 15 residues. Germline CDR1 reads MGHRA; CDR2 reads YSYEKL. With V trimmed by 4 bases and J by 3 bases, 4 bases remained unmatched. CDR3: CASSRGTGGEETQYF. CDR3 DNA: TGCGCCAGCAGCCGAGGGACAGGGGGTGAAGAGACCCAGTACTTC.

This chain uses TRBV25-1 with TRBJ2-7, with D perhaps TRBD1 or TRBD2 (5 bases each). CDR1 is MGHDK, CDR2 SYGVNS, per germline. The CDR3 length is 13 residues. V was pared by 4 bases and J by 6 bases, with 13 bases between. Written as DNA, the CDR3 is TGTGCCAGCAGTGTAGGGGCTGAGGGCGAGCAGTACTTC. This translates into CASSVGAEGEQYF.

This chain joins TRBV5-1 and TRBJ2-6; TRBD1 matches at 7 bases. V was pared by 2 bases and J by 1 base, with 3 bases of the junction left unmatched. The germline V gene encodes CDR1 SGHRS and CDR2 YFSETQ. This CDR3 region has 16 residues. CDR3 residues: CASSLGTASGANVLTF. Written as DNA, the CDR3 is TGCGCCAGCAGCTTAGGGACAGCGTCTGGGGCCAACGTCCTGACTTTC.

This clonotype was seen a handful of times. V is TRBV3-1 and J is TRBJ2-3; TRBD1 is a possible D gene (6 bases). Looked up from germline, CDR1 is LGHDT and CDR2 is YNNKEL (reference sequence). V dropped 0 bases and J dropped 0 bases, with 10 bases sitting between them. CDR3 length: 16 amino acids. The CDR3 loop is CASSQDMGASTDTQYF. The CDR3 DNA is TGTGCCAGCAGCCAAGACATGGGGGCTAGCACAGATACGCAGTATTTT.

In this sample, this clonotype turned up many times. The chain links TRBV18 to TRBJ2-7, with 7 bases identical to TRBD1. Germline V CDR1 and CDR2: KGHSH, LQKENI. The CDR3 contains 12 residues. V was pared by 6 bases and J by 5 bases, with 4 bases of the junction left unmatched. Here the CDR3 reads CASSPDRDEQYF. CDR3 bases: TGTGCCAGCTCTCCCGACAGGGACGAGCAGTACTTC. The full variable domain, in which reference TRBV18 and TRBJ2-7 provide the parts outside the CDR3, is NAGVMQNPRHLVRRRGQEARLRCSPMKGHSHVYWYRQLPEEGLKFMVYLQKENIIDESGMPKERFSAEFPKEGPSILRIQQVVRGDSAAYFCASSPDRDEQYFGPGTRLTVT.

This clonotype was found many times. This chain joins TRBV6-5 and TRBJ1-6; D possibly corresponds to TRBD1 (5 bases). Germline V gene sequence: CDR1 MNHEY, CDR2 SVGAGI. V lost 2 bases, J lost 8 bases, and 10 bases lay in between. The length of the CDR3 is 14 residues. The CDR3 loop reads CASSYGGGHSPLHF. The CDR3 DNA follows: TGTGCCAGCAGTTACGGCGGGGGTCATTCACCCCTCCACTTT.

The CDR3 nucleotides read TGTGCCAGCTCACCGGGCCTGGGGGAGACCCAGTACTTC. Amino acids: CASSPGLGETQYF. This chain connects TRBV18 to TRBJ2-5, with D unclear. The CDR3 contains 13 residues. Trimming took 3 bases from V and 5 from J, leaving 10 bases between them. The germline gives CDR1 KGHSH, CDR2 LQKENI. Full variable domain (remainder filled in from reference TRBV18 and TRBJ2-5): NAGVMQNPRHLVRRRGQEARLRCSPMKGHSHVYWYRQLPEEGLKFMVYLQKENIIDESGMPKERFSAEFPKEGPSILRIQQVVRGDSAAYFCASSPGLGETQYFGPGTRLLVL.

The table lists this clonotype with many counts. The CDR3 is CASSPPATGTDTQYF. The DNA of the CDR3 is TGCGCCAGCAGCCCGCCAGCGACAGGCACAGATACGCAGTATTTT. This chain uses TRBV5-1 with TRBJ2-3; a possible D gene is TRBD1 (5 bases). The CDR3 runs to 15 residues. Between the trimmed V and J ends, which lost 4 bases and 1 base, there was a span of 13 bases. CDR1 and CDR2 (germline): SGHRS, YFSETQ.

This clonotype was detected many times. CDR3 residues: CSARGRGSQPQHF. The CDR3 nucleotides read TGCAGTGCTAGGGGACGGGGAAGCCAGCCCCAGCATTTT. The V and J genes are TRBV20-1 and TRBJ1-5, with a possible D match to TRBD1 (5 bases). This CDR3 comprises 13 residues. Trimming removed 3 bases from V and 7 bases from J, with 13 bases in between. CDR1 DFQATT and CDR2 SNEGSKA come from the germline V gene (reference sequence).

The rearrangement uses TRBV6-5 and TRBJ2-2, with D unclear. The CDR3 runs 13 residues. The V and J ends lost 2 bases and 6 bases respectively, with 7 bases between them. Germline-derived CDR1 and CDR2 are MNHEY and SVGAGI. The CDR3 region has the DNA TGTGCCAGCAGTTACATCGTCTCCGGGGAGCTGTTTTTT. Residues: CASSYIVSGELFF.

This chain uses TRBV6-1 with TRBJ1-1; 7 bases are a match to TRBD1. Per the germline V gene, CDR1 is MNHNS and CDR2 is SASEGT. Trimming at V came to 5 bases and at J to 1 base, leaving 4 bases not matched to a gene. This CDR3 is 14 amino acids long. CDR3 bases: TGTGCCAGCAGTAAACGGGACAGGAACACTGAAGCTTTCTTT. Encoded protein: CASSKRDRNTEAFF.

The chain links TRBV14 to TRBJ2-5; D unclear. Per the germline V gene, CDR1 is SGHDN and CDR2 is FVKESK. V was shortened by 4 bases and J by 5 bases, with 20 bases between the two germline ends. This CDR3 contains 16 residues. The CDR3 coding sequence is TGTGCCAGCAGCCCCCAGGAGACTTTCCTCCGGGAGACCCAGTACTTC. Translation: CASSPQETFLRETQYF.

The chain joins TRBV7-9 to TRBJ1-6; unclear D gene. V shed 0 bases and J shed 6 bases, with 9 bases lying between them. Germline V gene sequence: CDR1 SEHNR, CDR2 FQNEAQ (reference sequence). This CDR3 comprises 15 residues. The CDR3 DNA sequence: TGTGCCAGCAGCTTAGCAAGCGGGGTTAATTCACCCCTCCACTTT. Its translation is CASSLASGVNSPLHF.

This clonotype was detected ten times or more. This chain connects TRBV5-1 to TRBJ2-6; D call uncertain. The CDR3 is 15 residues long. Germline V gene data show CDR1 as SGHRS and CDR2 as YFSETQ. The germline V and J ends were trimmed by 6 bases and 0 bases, with 10 bases remaining between them. The CDR3 nucleotides read TGCGCCAGCACCTTAGTCAGCTCTGGGGCCAACGTCCTGACTTTC. It encodes CASTLVSSGANVLTF.

A remark on this clonotype: A read error may be the cause here, since a much bigger clone is one base away. The chain recombines TRBV7-2 with TRBJ2-1; D call uncertain. V was cut by 4 bases and J by 9 bases, with 19 bases left in between. The CDR3 loop spans 15 amino acids. Germline-derived CDR1 and CDR2 are SGHTA and FQGNSA. CDR3 in DNA: TGTGCCAGCAGCTCCCCCTATGGGGTGGCGGTTGAGCAGTTCTTC. Its translation: CASSSPYGVAVEQFF.

This clonotype was observed at least ten times. The chain has TRBV4-2 and TRBJ2-1; 12 nucleotides line up with TRBD2. CDR3 size: 19 residues. In germline, CDR1 is LGHNA, CDR2 YNFKEQ. The J segment lost 0 bases and the V segment lost 4 bases, leaving 10 bases of the junction unmatched. The CDR3 protein is CASSPRLAGAPVSYNEQFF. CDR3 coding DNA: TGTGCCAGCAGCCCGAGACTAGCGGGGGCCCCAGTCTCCTACAATGAGCAGTTCTTC.

This clonotype has at least ten counts. CDR3 loop: CASSLEWEETQYF. CDR3 DNA: TGCGCCAGCAGCTTGGAATGGGAAGAGACCCAGTACTTC. The chain employs TRBV5-1 and TRBJ2-5; D uncertain. Germline values: CDR1 SGHRS, CDR2 YFSETQ. This CDR3 contains 13 residues. The V end was cut by 0 bases, the J end by 3 bases, with 6 bases between.

The CDR3 DNA is TGTGCCAGCAGCTTAGTGGCAGGAGGTGGCTACACCTTC. It translates to CASSLVAGGGYTF. The chain is built from TRBV7-9 and TRBJ1-2; D remains ambiguous. Trimming shortened V by 1 base and J by 7 bases, and 10 bases separated the two germline ends. The CDR3 is 13 amino acids. Germline V gene data show CDR1 as SEHNR and CDR2 as FQNEAQ (reference sequence).

The chain joins TRBV19 to TRBJ1-2, with unresolved D. With 3 bases removed from V and 8 bases from J, the gap between germline ends came to 13 bases. There are 13 residues in the CDR3. Germline CDR1 is LNHDA and CDR2 is SQIVND (reference sequence). CDR3 DNA sequence: TGTGCCAGTAGTATTAGCTCCCAACGAGGCTACACCTTC. Protein: CASSISSQRGYTF.